This entry lists 5 T cell receptor beta chains sequenced from one sample in a study of blood T cell repertoires in COVID-19. Some clones are missing from TCRdb's copy, which holds only in-frame ones; the method was immunoSEQ multiplex PCR. The sample includes around 110,000 clones, 85% of them seen just once. The material sequenced was peripheral blood. These receptors were collected from a middle-aged man with acute or convalescent COVID-19.

V is TRBV5-1 and J is TRBJ1-2; D uncertain. The germline V and J ends were trimmed by 0 bases and 8 bases, with 14 bases remaining between them. CDR3 length equals 14 residues. CDR1 is SGHRS, CDR2 YFSETQ, per germline. DNA of the CDR3: TGCGCCAGCAGCTTGGCCCTTGGCAGCGGGGGCTACACCTTC. This codes for CASSLALGSGGYTF.

The chain combines TRBV6-1 with TRBJ2-1; perhaps TRBD2 as D (5 bases). The germline V gene has CDR1 MNHNS and CDR2 SASEGT. This CDR3 spans 18 amino acids. V dropped 1 base and J dropped 0 bases, with 16 bases sitting between them. The CDR3 loop reads CASSEEGLAYLSYNEQFF. In nucleotides, the CDR3 is TGTGCCAGCAGTGAAGAGGGCCTAGCTTACCTCTCCTACAATGAGCAGTTCTTC.

This chain joins TRBV3-1 (or the pseudogene TRBV3-2) and TRBJ2-3, with 9 nucleotides matching TRBD2. CDR1 and CDR2 from the germline V gene are LGHDT and YNNKEL (reference sequence). The V gene end was trimmed by 0 bases and the J gene end by 5 bases; junction bases not matched to a gene: 15. The CDR3 consists of 19 residues. This CDR3 reads CASSQDQAGGLGGEDTQYF. In nucleotides, the CDR3 is TGTGCCAGCAGCCAAGACCAAGCGGGGGGCCTCGGCGGTGAAGATACGCAGTATTTT.

In regard to this clone: Other DNA sequences in this sample translate to the same CDR3. This chain uses TRBV6-6 with TRBJ1-1; possible D gene TRBD1, 5 bases. V lost 2 bases and J 2 bases, leaving 6 bases between the germline ends. The CDR3 covers 13 residues. Germline V gene data show CDR1 as MNHNY and CDR2 as SVGAGI (reference sequence). DNA for the CDR3: TGTGCCAGCAGTTACAGGGGTAACACTGAAGCTTTCTTT. Amino acid sequence: CASSYRGNTEAFF.

This clone was detected once. The CDR3 region has the DNA TGTGCCAGCAGTTACCCGGGGGGGTTTGAAGCTTTCTTT. This encodes CASSYPGGFEAFF. The gene calls are TRBV6-6 and TRBJ1-1; weak D call: TRBD1 (5 bases). Trimming left V 2 bases short and J 7 bases short, with 11 bases between. The V gene's germline CDR1 is MNHNY and CDR2 SVGAGI (reference sequence). The length of the CDR3 is 13 residues.